One sample yielded the 20 T cell receptor beta chains listed below, sequenced in a study of CD8+CD57+ T cells in acquired aplastic anemia (dated by TCRdb to 2016 to 2019). Patients chosen for sequencing had shown expansion of CD8+CD57+ cells by flow cytometry. Data came from an Illumina HiSeq 2000. Genomic DNA served as template for TCR beta VDJ combination and CDR3 sequence profiling. TCRdb trimmed public reads at Q25 via fastp, called clones via MiXCR and kept in-frame beta chains. Rows merge per CDR3 protein into single entries with the most common DNA and genes. The sample table holds about 40,000 distinct CDR3 sequences, of which over 55% were seen once. Roughly 60% of the sample goes to the ten largest clones. Sequences were obtained from sorted CD4+, CD8+, or CD8+CD57+ T cells (not recorded which) from PBMCs. These receptors came from a human donor with aplastic anemia.

Here the CDR3 reads CSARNPGQPYEQYF. As DNA, the CDR3 is TGCAGTGCTAGAAACCCGGGACAACCCTACGAGCAGTACTTC. The gene calls are TRBV20-1 and TRBJ2-7, with D perhaps TRBD1 (6 bases). CDR1 and CDR2 (germline): DFQATT, SNEGSKA (reference sequence). V gave up 2 bases and J gave up 2 bases, with 13 bases separating them. The CDR3 has 14 amino acids.

At least ten counts were recorded for this clonotype. The rearrangement joins TRBV19 to TRBJ2-7; 11 bases map to TRBD2. CDR1 is LNHDA and CDR2 is SQIVND in the germline V gene (reference sequence). The CDR3 runs to 17 residues. V lost 1 base to trimming and J lost 3 bases; unmatched junction nucleotides: 8. The CDR3 protein is CASSIAPGLAGGYEQYF. Here the CDR3 DNA reads TGTGCCAGTAGTATAGCCCCTGGCCTAGCGGGGGGCTACGAGCAGTACTTC.

This clonotype was seen many times. The chain uses TRBV6-1 and TRBJ2-7, with TRBD1 identical over 8 bases. The CDR3 totals 14 residues. Germline CDR1 is MNHNS and CDR2 is SASEGT. Trimming removed 1 base from V and 4 bases from J; junction bases left unmatched: 3. The DNA of the CDR3 is TGTGCCAGCAGTGAAGAGACAGGGGTTTACGAGCAGTACTTC. It yields the protein CASSEETGVYEQYF.

The CDR3 DNA reads as TGCGCCAGCAGCCCGTCGACAGGGATCTCGGTGGAGCAGTACTTC. This sequence encodes CASSPSTGISVEQYF. This rearrangement joins TRBV4-1 to TRBJ2-7, with 7 bases that match TRBD1. This CDR3 has 15 residues. Germline V CDR1 and CDR2: MGHRA, YSYEKL. V shed 4 bases and J 7 bases; nucleotides not matched to a gene: 13.

This clonotype was found many times. The chain uses TRBV27 and TRBJ2-2; 12 positions agree with TRBD2. CDR3 length equals 18 residues. V was clipped by 1 base and J by 6 bases; unmatched bases: 9. The germline V gene encodes CDR1 MNHEY and CDR2 SMNVEV (reference sequence). In DNA form, the CDR3 reads TGTGCCAGCAGTTTATTAGTTCGGGCTAGCGGGGGGGCCGGGGAGCTGTTTTTT. This sequence encodes CASSLLVRASGGAGELFF.

Concerning this clonotype: With a much larger clone just one base away, this may be a read error. The chain joins TRBV27 to TRBJ1-4; D not resolved. Germline CDR1 is MNHEY and CDR2 is SMNVEV (reference sequence). The CDR3 runs 13 residues. CDR3 protein: CASSPRLIEKLSF. In DNA, the CDR3 is TGTGCCAGCAGTCCCCGGCTCATCGAAAAACTGTCTTTT.

This sequence joins TRBV7-6 and TRBJ2-7, with D unresolved. The CDR3 contains 14 residues. Germline-derived CDR1 and CDR2 are SGHVS and FNYEAQ. V lost 5 bases and J 0 bases, leaving 11 bases between the germline ends. CDR3 nucleotides: TGTGCCAGCAGCCGGCCCCCCCTCTCCTACGAGCAGTACTTC. Translation gives CASSRPPLSYEQYF.

The rearrangement uses TRBV25-1 and TRBJ1-2; perhaps TRBD1 as D (5 bases). The CDR3 runs 16 residues. V gave up 3 bases and J gave up 8 bases, with 22 bases separating them. Germline loops: CDR1 MGHDK, CDR2 SYGVNS. The CDR3 sequence is CASSDEVGASVLGYTF. For the CDR3, the DNA is TGTGCCAGCAGTGACGAGGTTGGGGCGTCGGTACTCGGCTACACCTTC.

The sample holds many counts of this clonotype. The chain combines TRBV24-1 with TRBJ2-1; 8 positions agree with TRBD1. There are 16 residues in the CDR3. Germline V gene sequence: CDR1 KGHDR, CDR2 SFDVKD. V lost 4 bases and J lost 2; bases outside the gene matches: 6. The CDR3 DNA reads TGTGCCACCAGTGACCCGACAGGGGACCCCTACAATGAGCAGTTCTTC. Protein product: CATSDPTGDPYNEQFF.

This clonotype was counted at least ten times. The J gene is TRBJ2-2, the V gene TRBV9; D is uncertain. CDR3 length: 15 residues. The germline V and J ends were trimmed by 0 bases and 4 bases, with 10 bases remaining between them. In germline, CDR1 is SGDLS, CDR2 YYNGEE. DNA for the CDR3: TGTGCCAGCAGCGTAGCTTTTGGGCTCACCGGGGAGCTGTTTTTT. It translates to CASSVAFGLTGELFF.

This chain links TRBV7-8 with TRBJ2-7; 7 positions agree with TRBD1. V lost 4 bases, J lost 3 bases, and 12 bases stayed unmatched. This CDR3 has 16 residues. Germline V CDR1 and CDR2: SGHVS, FQNEAQ. CDR3 DNA sequence: TGTGCCAGCAGCTCCCCGGAGACAGGGTACGGCTACGAGCAGTACTTC. Amino acid sequence: CASSSPETGYGYEQYF.

The chain uses TRBV6-2 or TRBV6-3 and TRBJ2-7; a possible D gene is TRBD1 (6 bases). The CDR3 is 12 amino acids. The V gene lost 5 bases and the J gene lost 5 bases, with 10 bases spanning the gap. Germline V gene lookup returns CDR1 MNHEY and CDR2 SVGEGT. The CDR3 reads CASSQQGHEQYF. Here the CDR3 DNA reads TGTGCCAGCAGTCAGCAGGGGCACGAGCAGTACTTC.

The gene calls are TRBV19 and TRBJ2-6; no firm D call. The CDR3 spans 12 residues. The V and J ends lost 9 bases and 3 bases respectively, with 6 bases between them. Per the germline V gene, CDR1 is LNHDA and CDR2 is SQIVND (reference sequence). CDR3 in DNA: TGTGCCAGCTCAGATGGGGCCAACGTCCTGACTTTC. As protein: CASSDGANVLTF.

This clonotype was seen a handful of times. The chain links TRBV12-3 or TRBV12-4 to TRBJ1-6; D is ambiguous. Trimming took off 6 bases at V and 9 bases at J, with 12 bases between the two ends. The CDR3 has 13 amino acids. CDR3 amino acids: CASSRKIPSPLHF. CDR3 bases: TGTGCCAGCAGCCGTAAAATACCTTCACCCCTCCACTTT.

Judged by abundance, this clonotype is medium-sized. The chain uses TRBV12-3 or TRBV12-4 and TRBJ2-2; 10 bases line up with TRBD1. The CDR3 has 15 residues. The J segment lost 7 bases and the V segment lost 4 bases, leaving 6 bases of the junction unmatched. CDR3 residues: CASSWDRGHSGELFF. The DNA for the CDR3 is TGTGCCAGCAGTTGGGACAGGGGCCATAGCGGGGAGCTGTTTTTT.

This clonotype appeared many times. The genes are TRBV3-1 and TRBJ1-6; no clear D. This CDR3 comprises 15 residues. V was shortened by 0 bases and J by 6 bases, with 9 bases between the two germline ends. CDR1 and CDR2 from the germline V gene are LGHDT and YNNKEL (reference sequence). CDR3 sequence (DNA): TGTGCCAGCAGCCAAGACCTTCATCCTAATTCACCCCTCCACTTT. It encodes CASSQDLHPNSPLHF.

The rearrangement links TRBV7-9 to TRBJ2-7, with 7 bases that match TRBD1. Germline values: CDR1 SEHNR, CDR2 FQNEAQ (reference sequence). The CDR3 totals 13 residues. V trimming: 5 bases; J trimming: 3 bases; junction bases outside the gene matches: 4. The CDR3 nucleotides read TGTGCCAGCAGCACCGGGACAGACTACGAGCAGTACTTC. Translation: CASSTGTDYEQYF.

V and J are TRBV15 and TRBJ2-7; 7 bases map to TRBD1. The CDR3 sequence is 14 residues long. Germline V gene sequence: CDR1 LNHNV, CDR2 YYDKDF (reference sequence). The V gene end was trimmed by 5 bases and the J gene end by 4 bases; junction bases not matched to a gene: 8. This CDR3 is CATSLDRVRYEQYF. The CDR3 DNA follows: TGTGCCACCAGCCTCGACAGGGTCCGGTACGAGCAGTACTTC. The variable domain in full, completed from reference TRBV15 and TRBJ2-7, reads DAMVIQNPRYQVTQFGKPVTLSCSQTLNHNVMYWYQQKSSQAPKLLFHYYDKDFNNEADTPDNFQSRRPNTSFCFLDIRSPGLGDTAMYLCATSLDRVRYEQYFGPGTRLTVT.

The V call is TRBV2, the J call TRBJ2-3; D possibly corresponds to TRBD2 (5 bases). V lost 8 bases to trimming and J lost 6 bases, with 9 bases between them. The CDR3 has 11 residues. Germline V lookup: CDR1 SNHLY, CDR2 FYNNEI. The CDR3 protein is CASSQRDTQYF. DNA for the CDR3: TGTGCCAGCTCCCAGCGGGATACGCAGTATTTT.

This clonotype was picked up many times. The chain employs TRBV15 and TRBJ1-1, with a tentative D call TRBD1 (5 bases). The germline gives CDR1 LNHNV, CDR2 YYDKDF (reference sequence). There are 14 residues in the CDR3. V was shortened by 1 base and J by 5 bases, with 11 bases between the two germline ends. The CDR3 loop reads CATSRAREGTEAFF. In nucleotides, the CDR3 is TGTGCCACCAGCAGAGCCAGGGAGGGGACTGAAGCTTTCTTT.